The 30 T cell receptor beta chains in this list originate from one sample, sequenced in a study of blood T cell repertoires in COVID-19. This table comes from immunoSEQ multiplex PCR, and its TCRdb copy is limited to in-frame clones, with some not included. The table includes about 250,000 clones, about nine tenths detected once. What was sequenced was peripheral blood. The receptors stem from a woman in her fifties or sixties who had recovered from COVID-19.

The V gene is TRBV28, the J gene TRBJ1-5; 8 nucleotides match TRBD1. The length of the CDR3 is 15 residues. The germline V gene encodes CDR1 MDHEN and CDR2 SYDVKM. With V trimmed by 7 bases and J by 7 bases, 12 bases remained unmatched. The CDR3 sequence: CASKTPGTGYQPQHF. The CDR3 DNA follows: TGTGCCAGCAAAACCCCCGGGACAGGATACCAGCCCCAGCATTTT.

This chain connects TRBV2 to TRBJ1-2, with D tentatively TRBD1 (6 bases). Germline CDR1 is SNHLY and CDR2 is FYNNEI. Between the trimmed V and J ends, which lost 5 bases and 5 bases, there was a span of 18 bases. This CDR3 has 15 amino acids. This chain's CDR3 is CASSSLRGGDYGYTF. DNA for the CDR3: TGTGCCAGCAGTTCCCTTAGAGGGGGGGATTATGGCTACACCTTC.

The J gene is TRBJ1-1, the V gene TRBV18; 8 nucleotides match TRBD1. The CDR3 spans 14 residues. Germline trimming cut 3 bases from V and 7 bases from J; bases unmatched to any gene: 7. Germline CDR1 is KGHSH and CDR2 is LQKENI. CDR3: CASSPDRGGGEAFF. CDR3 bases: TGTGCCAGCTCACCTGACAGGGGCGGGGGTGAAGCTTTCTTT.

The gene calls are TRBV6-5 and TRBJ1-3; 7 nucleotides line up with TRBD1. Trimming removed 6 bases from V and 4 bases from J; junction bases left unmatched: 9. The CDR3 sequence is 15 residues long. Germline loops: CDR1 MNHEY, CDR2 SVGAGI. The CDR3 nucleotides read TGTGCCAGCAGCAGCACAGGGGTAGCAGGAAACACCATATATTTT. It translates to CASSSTGVAGNTIYF.

CDR3 sequence (DNA): TGTGCCATCAGTGCCCGACTAGCGGGGTCGTCCTACGAGCAGTACTTC. It encodes CAISARLAGSSYEQYF. The genes are TRBV10-3 and TRBJ2-7, with TRBD2 identical over 11 bases. With V trimmed by 4 bases and J by 1 base, 6 bases remained unmatched. The CDR3 totals 16 residues. The germline V gene has CDR1 ENHRY and CDR2 SYGVKD.

The chain has TRBV7-2 and TRBJ2-2; TRBD2 aligns across 12 bases. The length of the CDR3 is 15 residues. CDR1 is SGHTA, CDR2 FQGNSA, per germline. V lost 4 bases and J lost 6; bases outside the gene matches: 3. Here the CDR3 DNA reads TGTGCCAGCAGCTCTAGCGGGGGGGCTTCCGGGGAGCTGTTTTTT. Translated: CASSSSGGASGELFF.

This chain links TRBV7-8 with TRBJ1-5; 8 bases line up with TRBD1. The junction had 16 bases not matched to a gene; V was cut back by 5 bases and J by 1 base. This CDR3 spans 19 amino acids. Germline V gives CDR1 SGHVS, CDR2 FQNEAQ. The CDR3 region is CASSQRSSGQGKSNQPQHF. CDR3 bases: TGTGCCAGCAGCCAACGATCATCCGGACAGGGTAAAAGCAATCAGCCCCAGCATTTT.

V gene TRBV7-2 combines with J gene TRBJ2-3; no reliable D call. V was trimmed by 5 bases and J by 8 bases, leaving 23 bases between them. The CDR3 totals 16 residues. The germline CDR1 and CDR2 sequences are SGHTA and FQGNSA. CDR3 coding DNA: TGTGCCAGCAGCACGGAGAGCACCGCCTTCGTCGGTACGCAGTATTTT. It codes for CASSTESTAFVGTQYF.

The chain carries TRBV19 and TRBJ1-2, with 7 bases that match TRBD1. Germline assignment: CDR1 LNHDA and CDR2 SQIVND (reference sequence). J gave up 3 bases and V 10 bases, and 8 bases lay outside the gene matches. The CDR3 loop spans 13 amino acids. The CDR3 sequence: CATSQGTHYGYTF. The CDR3 nucleotides read TGTGCCACCTCACAGGGGACTCACTATGGCTACACCTTC.

This chain connects TRBV11-2 to TRBJ2-2; 8 positions match TRBD1. V was clipped by 4 bases and J by 1 base; unmatched bases: 2. Germline loops: CDR1 SGHAT, CDR2 FQNNGV. The CDR3 contains 15 residues. The CDR3 loop reads CASSSGTGNTGELFF. The CDR3 nucleotides read TGTGCCAGCAGCTCCGGGACAGGGAACACCGGGGAGCTGTTTTTT. Filled out from reference TRBV11-2 and TRBJ2-2, the complete variable domain reads EAGVAQSPRYKIIEKRQSVAFWCNPISGHATLYWYQQILGQGPKLLIQFQNNGVVDDSQLPKDRFSAERLKGVDSTLKIQPAKLEDSAVYLCASSSGTGNTGELFFGEGSRLTVL.

J is TRBJ2-1 and V is TRBV7-3; 10 nucleotides align to TRBD2. Losses at the gene ends were 1 base for V and 3 bases for J; bases not matched to a gene: 6. This CDR3 has 17 amino acids. Germline assignment: CDR1 SGHTA and CDR2 FQGTGA. The CDR3: CASSLKRGGRGYNEQFF. CDR3 nucleotides: TGTGCCAGCAGCTTAAAGCGGGGGGGCCGTGGCTACAATGAGCAGTTCTTC.

Written as DNA, the CDR3 is TGTGCCAGCAGTTGGTACAGGGGCGAAGCTTTCTTT. This encodes CASSWYRGEAFF. The chain couples TRBV6-5 to TRBJ1-1, with TRBD1 matching over 7 bases. This CDR3 is built from 12 residues. Trimming took 4 bases from V and 8 from J; bases not matched to a gene: 4. Germline lookup yields CDR1 MNHEY and CDR2 SVGAGI.

V gene TRBV25-1 combines with J gene TRBJ2-7; the D gene is possibly TRBD2 (6 bases). V was cut by 0 bases and J by 5 bases, with 11 bases left in between. In germline, CDR1 is MGHDK, CDR2 SYGVNS. The CDR3 runs 14 residues. CDR3 nucleotide sequence: TGTGCCAGCAGTGAATATAAGGAGGGTAACGAGCAGTACTTC. Translation: CASSEYKEGNEQYF.

The chain joins TRBV6-6 to TRBJ2-7; D ambiguous. The germline V gene encodes CDR1 MNHNY and CDR2 SVGAGI (reference sequence). V was trimmed by 0 bases and J by 5 bases, leaving 5 bases between them. This CDR3 comprises 12 residues. For the CDR3, the DNA is TGTGCCAGCAGTTACTCCCGTGACGAGCAGTACTTC. It is translated as CASSYSRDEQYF.

A few counts support this clone. This rearrangement joins TRBV5-4 to TRBJ1-2, with D tentatively TRBD1 (5 bases). V was trimmed by 4 bases and J by 5 bases, leaving 18 bases between them. The CDR3 covers 15 residues. Germline CDR1 SGHNT, CDR2 YYREEE (reference sequence). CDR3 nucleotides: TGTGCCAGCAGCCCACAGGATTACGGTGCTTATGGCTACACCTTC. Protein: CASSPQDYGAYGYTF.

The rearrangement joins TRBV11-3 to TRBJ2-3; 9 bases map to TRBD1. Germline V lookup: CDR1 SGHNT, CDR2 YENEEA. The length of the CDR3 is 18 residues. Trimming at V came to 5 bases and at J to 2 bases, leaving 14 bases not matched to a gene. The CDR3 region is CASSPHVPGQGFTDTQYF. CDR3 DNA: TGTGCCAGCAGCCCCCATGTCCCGGGACAGGGATTCACAGATACGCAGTATTTT.

V usage is TRBV2 and J usage is TRBJ1-1; 9 bases fit TRBD1. CDR1 SNHLY and CDR2 FYNNEI come from the germline V gene. This CDR3 contains 15 residues. J was trimmed by 4 bases and V by 5 bases; bases with no gene match: 8. This CDR3 reads CASSPQGARATEAFF. The CDR3 DNA is TGTGCCAGCAGTCCACAGGGGGCGCGAGCCACTGAAGCTTTCTTT.

CDR3 sequence (DNA): TGTGCCAGCAGCCCAGTCACTACTAGCGGGGGCCAAGAGACCCAGTACTTC. This encodes CASSPVTTSGGQETQYF. This chain uses TRBV11-2 with TRBJ2-5, with 11 positions matching TRBD2. This CDR3 is built from 17 residues. Germline V gene lookup returns CDR1 SGHAT and CDR2 FQNNGV. V shed 5 bases and J 1 base; nucleotides not matched to a gene: 9.

The chain couples TRBV5-6 to TRBJ2-5, with TRBD2 matching 12 bases. CDR1 and CDR2 from the germline V gene are SGHDT and YYEEEE. The CDR3 consists of 19 residues. With V trimmed by 0 bases and J by 5 bases, 14 bases remained unmatched. CDR3 amino acids: CASSLEFGLAGGLRETQYF. The CDR3 coding sequence is TGTGCCAGCAGCTTGGAGTTTGGGCTAGCGGGGGGGCTTAGGGAGACCCAGTACTTC.

The chain combines TRBV19 with TRBJ1-5; a possible D gene is TRBD1 (6 bases). Trimming pared 4 bases from V and 9 bases from J, leaving 16 bases between. Germline CDR1 reads LNHDA; CDR2 reads SQIVND (reference sequence). The CDR3 covers 14 residues. The CDR3 nucleotides read TGTGCCAGTAGTACAGGACAGTTCCGATCGCCCCAGCATTTT. It encodes CASSTGQFRSPQHF.

The rearrangement joins TRBV5-1 to TRBJ1-2, with D tentatively TRBD1 (5 bases). With 1 base removed from V and 2 bases from J, the gap between germline ends came to 15 bases. The CDR3 runs to 16 residues. Per the germline V gene, CDR1 is SGHRS and CDR2 is YFSETQ. The CDR3 DNA sequence: TGCGCCAGCAGCTTGTCTGTACAGGCCGGAAACTATGGCTACACCTTC. Translated, it gives CASSLSVQAGNYGYTF.

The chain is built from TRBV7-9 and TRBJ1-6, with 10 bases that match TRBD1. The CDR3 is made up of 17 amino acids. The V segment lost 0 bases and the J segment 7 bases; nucleotides outside the gene matches: 6. Per the germline V gene, CDR1 is SEHNR and CDR2 is FQNEAQ (reference sequence). The CDR3 here is CASSLAGDRGWNSPLHF. DNA of the CDR3: TGTGCCAGCAGCTTAGCGGGGGACAGGGGTTGGAATTCACCCCTCCACTTT.

V usage is TRBV18 and J usage is TRBJ1-6, with 7 bases matching TRBD1. With 8 bases clipped from V and 5 bases from J, the junction kept 9 bases outside the gene matches. The CDR3 has 15 amino acids. Germline CDR1 and CDR2: KGHSH and LQKENI. For the CDR3, the DNA is TGTGCCAGCACAGCAAAGGGGGCCGATAATTCACCCCTCCACTTT. It encodes CASTAKGADNSPLHF.

The chain employs TRBV6-4 and TRBJ2-1, with a possible D match to TRBD2 (6 bases). The CDR3 contains 16 residues. V was pared by 2 bases and J by 0 bases, with 11 bases between. Germline lookup yields CDR1 MRHNA and CDR2 SNTAGT. CDR3 nucleotide sequence: TGTGCCAGCAGTGACCAGGCGGGGAGCTCCTACAATGAGCAGTTCTTC. Translating gives CASSDQAGSSYNEQFF.

The genes are TRBV3-1 (or the pseudogene TRBV3-2) and TRBJ1-2; 7 positions agree with TRBD1. V gave up 0 bases and J gave up 5 bases; unmatched junction bases: 6. The CDR3 has 15 amino acids. Germline assignment: CDR1 LGHDT and CDR2 YNNKEL (reference sequence). The CDR3 sequence: CASSQDSTGAYGYTF. The CDR3 coding sequence is TGTGCCAGCAGCCAAGATAGTACAGGGGCGTATGGCTACACCTTC.

CDR3 sequence: CASSRVNEKLFF. Written as DNA, the CDR3 is TGCGCCAGCAGCCGAGTAAATGAAAAACTGTTTTTT. V usage is TRBV4-1 and J usage is TRBJ1-4, with D unresolved. Germline CDR1 reads MGHRA; CDR2 reads YSYEKL. Trimming removed 4 bases at V and 5 bases at J, with 5 bases between. The CDR3 has 12 residues.

This chain joins TRBV19 and TRBJ1-5; D not certain. Germline lookup yields CDR1 LNHDA and CDR2 SQIVND (reference sequence). This CDR3 has 11 residues. V gave up 8 bases and J gave up 10 bases, with 12 bases separating them. CDR3 protein: CASGRELPQHF. CDR3 in DNA: TGTGCCAGTGGACGGGAACTACCCCAGCATTTT.

V gene TRBV9 combines with J gene TRBJ1-2, with a weak D call TRBD1 (6 bases). V was pared by 2 bases and J by 0 bases, with 11 bases between. In germline, CDR1 is SGDLS, CDR2 YYNGEE. This CDR3 comprises 15 residues. CDR3 sequence reads: CASSVDRRANYGYTF. CDR3 DNA: TGTGCCAGCAGCGTCGACAGGCGAGCTAACTATGGCTACACCTTC.

This rearrangement joins TRBV12-3 or TRBV12-4 to TRBJ1-2; D gene unclear. V dropped 9 bases and J dropped 7 bases, with 18 bases sitting between them. The CDR3 runs 13 residues. The CDR3 coding sequence is TGTGCCAGTAGACTCACGGGCGGGGTTGGCTACACCTTC. It encodes CASRLTGGVGYTF.

This sequence joins TRBV5-1 and TRBJ2-2; D might be TRBD2 (6 bases). V was shortened by 1 base and J by 4 bases, with 11 bases between the two germline ends. Germline V gives CDR1 SGHRS, CDR2 YFSETQ. The CDR3 covers 15 residues. CDR3 protein: CASSLLATPTGELFF. In DNA, the CDR3 is TGCGCCAGCAGCTTGCTAGCGACCCCCACCGGGGAGCTGTTTTTT.